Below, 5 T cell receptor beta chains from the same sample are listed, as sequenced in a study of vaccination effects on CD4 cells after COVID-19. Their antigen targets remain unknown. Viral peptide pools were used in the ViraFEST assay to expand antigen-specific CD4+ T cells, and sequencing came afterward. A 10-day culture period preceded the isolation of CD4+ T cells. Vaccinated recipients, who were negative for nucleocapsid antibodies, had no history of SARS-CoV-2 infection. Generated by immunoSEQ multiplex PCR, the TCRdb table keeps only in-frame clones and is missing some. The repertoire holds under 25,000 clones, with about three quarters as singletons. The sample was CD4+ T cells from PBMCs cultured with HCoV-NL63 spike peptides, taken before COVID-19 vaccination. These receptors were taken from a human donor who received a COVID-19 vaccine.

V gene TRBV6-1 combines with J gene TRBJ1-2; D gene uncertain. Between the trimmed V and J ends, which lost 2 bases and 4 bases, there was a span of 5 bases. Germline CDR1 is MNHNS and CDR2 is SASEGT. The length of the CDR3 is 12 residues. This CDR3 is CASSENLYGYTF. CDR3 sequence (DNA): TGTGCCAGCAGTGAAAATCTCTATGGCTACACCTTC.

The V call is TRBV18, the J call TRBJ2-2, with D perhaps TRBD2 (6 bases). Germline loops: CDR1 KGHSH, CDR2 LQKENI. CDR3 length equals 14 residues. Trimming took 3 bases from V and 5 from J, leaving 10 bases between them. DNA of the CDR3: TGTGCCAGCTCACCGGAGGGGAGAACCGGGGAGCTGTTTTTT. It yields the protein CASSPEGRTGELFF. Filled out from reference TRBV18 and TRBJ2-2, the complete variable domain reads NAGVMQNPRHLVRRRGQEARLRCSPMKGHSHVYWYRQLPEEGLKFMVYLQKENIIDESGMPKERFSAEFPKEGPSILRIQQVVRGDSAAYFCASSPEGRTGELFFGEGSRLTVL.

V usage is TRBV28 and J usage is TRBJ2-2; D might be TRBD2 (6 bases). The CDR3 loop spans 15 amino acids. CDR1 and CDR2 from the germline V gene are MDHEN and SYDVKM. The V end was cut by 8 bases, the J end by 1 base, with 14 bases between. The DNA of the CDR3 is TGTGCCAGCCAACCCCGGGACTGGAACACCGGGGAGCTGTTTTTT. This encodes CASQPRDWNTGELFF.

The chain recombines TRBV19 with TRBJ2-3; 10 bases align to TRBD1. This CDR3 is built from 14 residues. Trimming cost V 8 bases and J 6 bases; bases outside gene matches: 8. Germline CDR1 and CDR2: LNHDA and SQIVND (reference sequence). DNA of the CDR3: TGTGCCAGTGTCGACAGGGGGCGCGGTGATACGCAGTATTTT. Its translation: CASVDRGRGDTQYF.

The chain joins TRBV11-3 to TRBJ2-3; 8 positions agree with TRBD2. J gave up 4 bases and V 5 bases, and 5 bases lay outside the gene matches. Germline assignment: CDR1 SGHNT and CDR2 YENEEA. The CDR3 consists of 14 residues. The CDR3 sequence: CASSPGTSPDTQYF. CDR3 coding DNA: TGTGCCAGCAGCCCCGGGACTAGTCCAGATACGCAGTATTTT.